This TCR beta chain was recovered during a study of T cells in Graves' hyperthyroidism and ophthalmopathy (dated by TCRdb to between 2018 and 2021). Describing the broader study: Peripheral blood samples were taken at initial diagnosis, before any treatment was given. TCR V-J signatures able to tell the groups apart were searched for in a discovery cohort of approximately 95 patients, of whom over 40 had Graves' ophthalmopathy and 57 had stable Graves' hyperthyroidism. An independent validation cohort of about 20 hyperthyroidism patients and approximately 16 patients who later progressed to ophthalmopathy tested prospective prediction of ophthalmopathy. The roughly 94 discovery patients were randomly divided into training and test sets at a 7:3 ratio. Thyroid tissue and blood T-cell repertoires from six Graves' hyperthyroidism patients were also compared in the study. After sampling, hyperthyroidism patients received methimazole starting at 30 mg daily, and ophthalmopathy patients received high-dose intravenous methylprednisolone. The paper reports TCR Vbeta CDR3 sequencing of approximately 130 peripheral blood samples: approximately 43 ophthalmopathy, fewer than 80 hyperthyroidism and 17 progressor patients.

In the ophthalmopathy patients, disease was moderately to severely active, with a Clinical Activity Score of 3 or more, a NOSPECS grade of 4 or more, and a duration of less than 3 months. Exclusion was applied to patients with uncontrolled infections, other autoimmune diseases, pregnancy or lactation. Diagnoses relied on clinical symptoms, serum thyroxine and TRAb, thyroid ultrasound and orbital computed tomography. Ficoll-Paque density gradient centrifugation was used to isolate PBMCs from approximately 10 ml of fresh peripheral blood. Total RNA was extracted with Trizol reagent, and quality was checked on an Agilent 2100 Bioanalyzer. In its sample, this clonotype was seen many times. Its antigen is unknown. No base qualities exist here, and no much larger clone lies one base off it. TCR beta CDR3 regions were amplified from RNA transcripts. The TCR CDR3 was subjected to a first round of RT-PCR using the HTBI primer set and the Qiagen OneStep RT-PCR kit. Libraries were constructed in a second round of multiplex PCR, after which size selection and purification were carried out. The libraries were sequenced on an Illumina HiSeq2000 using paired-end 100 bp reads. In the source study's methods: SOAPnuke was used to process the raw data, throwing out any read that contained adapters or uncalled bases, had a mean Phred below 15, or lacked an exact constant-primer or identifier match. High-quality paired reads were merged using COPE v1.2.5, and each unique nucleotide sequence was defined as a clonotype. MiTCR v1.1 was used to align clonotypes to the IMGT TRBV, TRBD and TRBJ reference segments. The analysis included only V-J combinations with a frequency above 0.0001, which together covered more than 99% of the repertoires. The TCS score was defined as F50 (clonal expansion) divided by E x V (chaos), with BLOSUM62-based TCRdist calculated between CDR3 peptides within each V-J. Welch's t-statistics and random forest reduced roughly 500 V-J features to roughly 13, which were used in a naive Bayes classifier (R e1071). Starting from the raw public reads, TCRdb applied fastp trimming at Q25, assembled clones with MiXCR and retained in-frame beta chains. Every distinct CDR3 protein forms one entry, paired with its most common genes and DNA. The V and J calls were not made by the authors but by TCRdb's processing. The sample table contains fewer than 450,000 distinct CDR3 sequences; only one count was recorded for approximately 17% of them. The ten largest clones represent 40% of the sample.

Study-level results and caveats: Sample size was not statistically predetermined, and investigators were not blinded to group allocation. A 13 V-J signature model separated ophthalmopathy from stable hyperthyroidism, with roughly 88% sensitivity and 81.08% specificity in cross-validation and 80%/75% in testing. Most expanded thyroid clonotypes (frequency above 0.001) were also detected in blood, a finding suggesting that blood repertoires may reflect thyroid immune responses. In validation, progression to ophthalmopathy was predicted by the model with approximately 67% sensitivity and around 76% specificity, a median of about 6 months before onset.

V gives up 6 bases and J gives up 0 bases, and the segment between their germline ends measures 18 bases. The CDR3 has 15 amino acids, counting the end cysteine and phenylalanine. The CDR3 DNA has 45 bases and is translated from base 1. CDR1 and CDR2 (DFQATT, SNEGSKA) derive from the germline V gene (reference sequence). The sequence links TRBV20-1 to TRBJ2-7, with the D assignment possibly TRBD1 or TRBD2, given 5 matching bases for each. The sequencing input was blood. This sequence was found in a man aged 18 to 30 with Graves' ophthalmopathy. The CDR3 is CSADSGTPSSYEQYF. The DNA sequence is TGCAGTGCGGACTCAGGGACGCCAAGCTCCTACGAGCAGTACTTC.